This entry lists 20 T cell receptor beta chains sequenced from one sample in a study of response to subunit inactivated influenza vaccine. TCRdb used MiXCR to reprocess the RT-PCR reads, holding one entry per CDR3 protein. The sample has hundreds of thousands of distinct CDR3 sequences, around 20% seen once. Sequenced here: PBMCs from blood, sampled approximately 5 days after vaccination. Receptors originate from a man between 50 and 59 years old who received an inactivated influenza vaccine.

The chain uses TRBV7-8 and TRBJ2-5, with 11 bases matching TRBD2. Germline V gene sequence: CDR1 SGHVS, CDR2 FQNEAQ. After removal of 2 bases from V and 0 bases from J, the junction contained 8 bases not matched to a gene. The CDR3 has 18 residues. CDR3 sequence: CASSLRSSGGPYQETQYF. As DNA, the CDR3 is TGTGCCAGCAGCTTACGGTCTAGCGGGGGGCCCTACCAAGAGACCCAGTACTTC.

The chain carries TRBV20-1 and TRBJ1-5; D is unresolved. Trimming removed 3 bases at V and 6 bases at J, with 9 bases between. The CDR3 is made up of 12 amino acids. Germline V gives CDR1 DFQATT, CDR2 SNEGSKA (reference sequence). CDR3 region: CSASPFAQPQHF. The DNA for the CDR3 is TGCAGTGCTAGCCCTTTCGCTCAGCCCCAGCATTTT.

The CDR3: CAISKTGDTQYF. In DNA form, the CDR3 reads TGTGCCATCAGTAAAACAGGAGATACGCAGTATTTT. J is TRBJ2-3 and V is TRBV10-3; maybe TRBD1 (5 bases). V lost 5 bases and J 5 bases, leaving 8 bases between the germline ends. The CDR3 extends over 12 amino acids. The germline gives CDR1 ENHRY, CDR2 SYGVKD.

V is TRBV12-3 or TRBV12-4 and J is TRBJ2-7; D unclear. This CDR3 spans 12 amino acids. Trimming shortened V by 8 bases and J by 6 bases, and 14 bases separated the two germline ends. CDR3 protein: CASSALGFEQYF. In DNA, the CDR3 is TGTGCCAGCTCCGCCCTCGGGTTCGAGCAGTACTTC.

The chain couples TRBV12-3 or TRBV12-4 to TRBJ2-7; TRBD2 aligns across 8 bases. This CDR3 has 14 residues. Unmatched junction bases numbered 11, after V lost 6 bases and J lost 7 bases. CDR3 protein: CASRPGLGSREQYF. CDR3 nucleotide sequence: TGTGCCAGCAGACCGGGACTAGGGTCGCGGGAGCAGTACTTC.

This clonotype turned up a few times. The chain employs TRBV20-1 and TRBJ2-3, with D perhaps TRBD1 or TRBD2 (7 bases each). V gave up 2 bases and J gave up 3 bases, with 12 bases separating them. This CDR3 contains 14 residues. Looked up from germline, CDR1 is DFQATT and CDR2 is SNEGSKA (reference sequence). In DNA, the CDR3 is TGCAGTGCTAGAACAGGGGAGGGGACAGATACGCAGTATTTT. Its protein product is CSARTGEGTDTQYF.

A word on this clonotype: An end of the junction differs from the germline gene, which may be a read error. The CDR3 reads CASSLIWAIARTDTQYF. The CDR3 DNA reads TGTGCCAGCAGCTTAATTTGGGCAATAGCCCGCACGGATACGCAGTATTTT. V usage is TRBV7-2 and J usage is TRBJ2-3; D not certain. This CDR3 contains 17 residues. Germline loops: CDR1 SGHTA, CDR2 FQGNSA.

There are a few counts of this clonotype. The chain recombines TRBV9 with TRBJ2-2, with a possible D match to TRBD2 (6 bases). Germline V CDR1 and CDR2: SGDLS, YYNGEE. The CDR3 covers 14 residues. V lost 0 bases and J lost 7, with 10 bases in between. CDR3 region: CASSVGGDNGELFF. The CDR3 DNA reads TGTGCCAGCAGCGTAGGGGGGGATAACGGGGAGCTGTTTTTT.

A few counts support this clonotype. CDR3 loop: CASSRAILADYNEQFF. As DNA, the CDR3 is TGTGCCAGCAGCCGGGCGATATTAGCGGATTACAATGAGCAGTTCTTC. The gene calls are TRBV5-6 and TRBJ2-1; tentatively, D is TRBD2 (6 bases). The CDR3 consists of 16 residues. Trimming took 4 bases from V and 4 from J, leaving 18 bases between them. Germline V gene lookup returns CDR1 SGHDT and CDR2 YYEEEE.

This clonotype appeared a few times. The rearrangement joins TRBV7-9 to TRBJ1-1; possible D gene TRBD1, 6 bases. This CDR3 region has 16 residues. Germline CDR1 SEHNR, CDR2 FQNEAQ (reference sequence). The V end lost 5 bases, the J end lost 0 bases, and 16 bases lay between the germline ends. The CDR3 here is CASSPRGTNLNTEAFF. As DNA, the CDR3 is TGTGCCAGCAGCCCTAGGGGGACAAACCTGAACACTGAAGCTTTCTTT.

The V gene is TRBV12-3 or TRBV12-4, the J gene TRBJ2-5; 7 bases agree with TRBD1. J lost 5 bases, V lost 6 bases, and 9 bases had no gene match. This CDR3 has 14 residues. Here the CDR3 DNA reads TGTGCCAGCAGCATAGACAGGGAGAGGGAGACCCAGTACTTC. Translated, it gives CASSIDRERETQYF.

CDR3 nucleotides: TGTGCCATCAGACCTAGCGGGGGGGAGAAGACCCAGTACTTC. Translated, it gives CAIRPSGGEKTQYF. The chain joins TRBV10-3 to TRBJ2-5, with 12 bases that match TRBD2. J was trimmed by 6 bases and V by 6 bases; bases with no gene match: 5. Germline V gene data show CDR1 as ENHRY and CDR2 as SYGVKD. This CDR3 is built from 14 residues.

This clonotype appeared a few times. The rearrangement links TRBV20-1 to TRBJ2-1; a weak D match, TRBD2 (6 bases). The CDR3 spans 10 residues. CDR1 is DFQATT and CDR2 is SNEGSKA in the germline V gene (reference sequence). V was clipped by 3 bases and J by 10 bases, with 7 bases between them. CDR3 sequence reads: CSASTSEQFF. The CDR3 DNA sequence: TGCAGTGCTAGCACTAGCGAGCAGTTCTTC.

The chain employs TRBV20-1 and TRBJ2-3; D call uncertain. V was cut by 0 bases and J by 7 bases, with 2 bases left in between. The CDR3 runs 10 residues. In germline, CDR1 is DFQATT, CDR2 SNEGSKA (reference sequence). The chain's CDR3 is CSAREYTQYF. The CDR3 DNA follows: TGCAGTGCTAGAGAGTATACGCAGTATTTT.

The J gene is TRBJ1-2, the V gene TRBV5-5; D not resolved. Trimming cost V 0 bases and J 2 bases, with 11 bases left between them. Germline CDR1 and CDR2: SGHKS and YYEKEE (reference sequence). The CDR3 totals 15 residues. CDR3 bases: TGTGCCAGCAGCTTGGCCGGAACGGACAACTATGGCTACACCTTC. Translation: CASSLAGTDNYGYTF.

This clonotype has a handful of counts. V and J are TRBV6-1 and TRBJ2-7; TRBD1 or TRBD2 may be the D gene (5 bases each). Trimming stripped 5 bases from V and 7 bases from J, with 18 bases between. This CDR3 is 14 amino acids long. The germline V gene has CDR1 MNHNS and CDR2 SASEGT. The CDR3 nucleotides read TGTGCCAGCAGTCTCGTGTTTAGGGGAGAAGAGCAGTACTTC. It encodes CASSLVFRGEEQYF.

J is TRBJ2-3 and V is TRBV4-3, with D maybe TRBD1 (5 bases). This CDR3 comprises 16 residues. Germline values: CDR1 LGHNA, CDR2 YSLEER. The germline V and J ends were trimmed by 0 bases and 2 bases, with 12 bases remaining between them. CDR3 bases: TGCGCCAGCAGCCAAGAAGTATCAGGGTTCACAGATACGCAGTATTTT. Amino acids: CASSQEVSGFTDTQYF.

The gene calls are TRBV28 and TRBJ1-6, with TRBD1 identical over 9 bases. The V gene's germline CDR1 is MDHEN and CDR2 SYDVKM. The CDR3 is 17 residues long. The trim removed 3 bases at V and 7 bases at J, leaving 10 bases unmatched. In DNA, the CDR3 is TGTGCCAGCAGTTTCCCCTACCGTACAGGGGGCAATTCACCCCTCCACTTT. It specifies CASSFPYRTGGNSPLHF.

The chain links TRBV5-8 to TRBJ1-3, with D possibly being TRBD1 (5 bases). The germline V gene encodes CDR1 SGHTS and CDR2 YDEGEE. There are 15 residues in the CDR3. V was clipped by 4 bases and J by 1 base, with 12 bases between them. This CDR3 reads CASSLPRQSGNTIYF. The CDR3 DNA reads as TGTGCCAGCAGCCTCCCCCGACAGTCTGGAAACACCATATATTTT.

This clonotype was detected only a few times. The chain links TRBV20-1 to TRBJ2-7; TRBD1 matches 7 bases. Germline V gene sequence: CDR1 DFQATT, CDR2 SNEGSKA (reference sequence). Losses at the gene ends were 5 bases for V and 0 bases for J; bases not matched to a gene: 7. The CDR3 extends over 14 amino acids. The CDR3 bases are TGCAGTGCTTCCGGGACAGCCAACTCCTACGAGCAGTACTTC. It yields the protein CSASGTANSYEQYF.